This TCR beta chain was found in a study of shared clonotypes between healthy human individuals. The CDR3 has 11 residues. Trimming stripped 6 bases from V and 11 bases from J, with 10 bases between. Per germline, CDR1 MDHEN and CDR2 SYDVKM. As handled by the study authors: There were no quality scores in the junction-only immunoSEQ sequences, so filtering differed. Assay: immunoSEQ multiplex PCR; the TCRdb copy retains only in-frame clones and omits some. V and J calls and clone size are given by that table; D and trimming were obtained from the DNA. The sample includes 2 million to 2.5 million clones, 90% to 95% of them seen just once.

Specimen: naive CD4+ T cells from PBMCs. The subset is: CD45RA+ positively selected. The chain has TRBV28 and TRBJ1-4, with D possibly matching TRBD1 (6 bases). The TCR sequence derives from a man aged 18 to 35 in good health. Some clones in this sample may be carry-over from other donors' samples. CDR3 nucleotide sequence: TGTGCCAGCAGGATTCAGGGGAAACTGTTTTTT. Protein product: CASRIQGKLFF.